The rows below give T cell receptor beta chains drawn from one sample of a study of blood T cell repertoires in COVID-19. Clones were read by immunoSEQ multiplex PCR, and TCRdb kept only the in-frame ones, dropping some. Of 230,000 or so clones in the sample, more than 65% are singletons; the top ten hold about 1.5%. The sequencing sample was made of peripheral blood. The receptors shown here come from a woman in her thirties or forties who had recovered from COVID-19. Both conserved end residues are part of each CDR3. Fields, in order: D gene, clone size, J gene, V gene, CDR3 protein, CDR3 DNA. A D gene is named only where the DNA matches it firmly. Size tells how often a clone was seen (once, few, many) or the class of an expanded clone, and some rows leave it out.

TRBD1	once	TRBJ1-6	TRBV13	CASSVRDRAHSPLHF	TGTGCCAGCAGCGTCCGGGACAGGGCCCATTCACCCCTCCACTTT
.	many	TRBJ2-7	TRBV29-1	CSVSRGEAYEQYF	TGCAGCGTCAGTCGCGGGGAGGCCTACGAGCAGTACTTC
.	.	TRBJ2-3	TRBV4-2	CASSQGTTKLTDTQYF	TGTGCCAGCAGCCAAGGGACTACCAAACTCACAGATACGCAGTATTTT
.	.	TRBJ2-1	TRBV9	CASSEYFGTYNEQFF	TGTGCCAGCAGCGAATATTTCGGGACTTACAATGAGCAGTTCTTC
TRBD1	.	TRBJ1-4	TRBV12-5	CASGSHPGGSLATNEKLFF	TGTGCTAGTGGTTCGCATCCAGGGGGATCTCTTGCAACTAATGAAAAACTGTTTTTT
.	.	TRBJ2-7	TRBV6-2/TRBV6-3	CASSGTGVEQYF	TGTGCCAGCAGCGGGACTGGCGTCGAGCAGTACTTC
.	.	TRBJ1-2	TRBV10-3	CAINNNNQGYDGYTF	TGTGCCATCAACAACAATAATCAGGGGTACGATGGCTACACCTTC
TRBD2	.	TRBJ2-5	TRBV27	CASSQLAGQETQYF	TGTGCCAGCAGTCAACTAGCGGGACAAGAGACCCAGTACTTC
TRBD2	once	TRBJ2-5	TRBV6-5	CASSYELAGLETQYF	TGTGCCAGCAGTTACGAACTAGCGGGGTTGGAGACCCAGTACTTC
.	.	TRBJ2-7	TRBV30	CAWRNTGSYEQYF	TGTGCCTGGAGGAATACAGGGTCCTACGAGCAGTACTTC
.	.	TRBJ1-5	TRBV5-8	CASRGYVGQPQHF	TGTGCCAGCCGGGGGTACGTAGGGCAGCCCCAGCATTTT
.	.	TRBJ2-2	TRBV21-1	CASSKTRDRDSRAGELFF	TGTGCCAGCAGCAAGACCCGGGACAGGGATTCAAGGGCCGGGGAGCTGTTTTTT
.	.	TRBJ1-1	TRBV6-5	CASRAGGNTEAFF	TGTGCCAGCAGAGCGGGAGGGAACACTGAAGCTTTCTTT
TRBD1	.	TRBJ2-7	TRBV27	CASSTSGTGAPHMREQYF	TGTGCCAGCAGCACCTCCGGGACAGGGGCGCCCCACATGCGCGAGCAGTACTTC
.	.	TRBJ2-1	TRBV7-6	CASSSGLDGTHEQFF	TGTGCCAGCAGCTCCGGCCTAGATGGTACCCATGAGCAGTTCTTC
TRBD1	.	TRBJ2-7	TRBV9	CASSTTGGSYEQYF	TGTGCCAGCAGCACGACAGGGGGCTCCTACGAGCAGTACTTC
.	.	TRBJ2-3	TRBV19	CASSMGTGEDTQYF	TGTGCCAGTAGTATGGGGACTGGGGAAGATACGCAGTATTTT
.	.	TRBJ2-4	TRBV2	CASVSQGRKAKNIQYF	TGTGCCAGCGTCTCACAGGGGAGGAAGGCCAAAAACATTCAGTACTTC
TRBD2	.	TRBJ2-1	TRBV18	CASSLLAGGQHEQFF	TGTGCCAGCTCACTACTAGCGGGGGGGCAGCATGAGCAGTTCTTC
TRBD1	.	TRBJ2-7	TRBV28	CASSGQGFWIRSYEQYF	TGTGCCAGCAGCGGACAGGGATTTTGGATTAGGTCCTACGAGCAGTACTTC
TRBD2	.	TRBJ2-7	TRBV28	CASSGTSTQQYF	TGTGCCAGCAGTGGGACTAGCACTCAGCAGTACTTC
TRBD2	.	TRBJ2-3	TRBV11-3	CASSLGGDYPPDTQYF	TGTGCCAGCAGCTTAGGTGGGGACTACCCCCCAGATACGCAGTATTTT
.	.	TRBJ2-6	TRBV6-5	CASKTEFQANVLTF	TGTGCCAGCAAAACAGAATTTCAGGCCAACGTCCTGACTTTC
.	.	TRBJ1-1	TRBV12-3/TRBV12-4	CASTGYTEAFF	TGTGCCAGCACAGGGTACACTGAAGCTTTCTTT
.	.	TRBJ1-1	TRBV11-3	CASSLMGETEAFF	TGTGCCAGCAGCTTAATGGGCGAAACTGAAGCTTTCTTT
TRBD1	.	TRBJ1-2	TRBV5-6	CASSPDRGPGYTF	TGTGCCAGCAGCCCCGACAGGGGGCCTGGCTACACCTTC
.	.	TRBJ2-6	TRBV5-1	CASSLLQGTQVSGANVLTF	TGCGCCAGCAGCCTGTTACAGGGGACTCAGGTCTCTGGGGCCAACGTCCTGACTTTC
TRBD1	.	TRBJ1-5	TRBV19	CASKGSGGSSNQPQHF	TGTGCCTCGAAAGGGTCAGGGGGATCAAGCAATCAGCCCCAGCATTTT
.	.	TRBJ2-5	TRBV5-1	CASSFRGQETQYF	TGCGCCAGCAGCTTCCGGGGACAAGAGACCCAGTACTTC
.	.	TRBJ2-2	TRBV3-1/TRBV3-2	CASSHRTTLGTGELFF	TGTGCCAGCAGCCATCGGACTACCCTCGGCACCGGGGAGCTGTTTTTT
TRBD2	.	TRBJ2-7	TRBV30	CASQGLAGGYEQYF	TGTGCCTCCCAAGGACTAGCGGGGGGCTACGAGCAGTACTTC
TRBD2	.	TRBJ2-3	TRBV11-1	CASASGILTDTQYF	TGTGCCAGTGCCAGCGGGATTCTCACAGATACGCAGTATTTT